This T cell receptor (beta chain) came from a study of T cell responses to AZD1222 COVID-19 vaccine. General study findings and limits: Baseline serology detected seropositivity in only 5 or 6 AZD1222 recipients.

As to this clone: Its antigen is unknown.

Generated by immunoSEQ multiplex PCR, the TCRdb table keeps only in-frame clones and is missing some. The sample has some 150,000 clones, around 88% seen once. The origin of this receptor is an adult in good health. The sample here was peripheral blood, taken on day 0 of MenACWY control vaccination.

For the CDR3, the DNA is TGTGCCAGCAGTATCGCCCCAGGGGTGAGTGGCTACACCTTC. It translates to CASSIAPGVSGYTF. This chain connects TRBV27 to TRBJ1-2, with D perhaps TRBD1 (6 bases). Germline V CDR1 and CDR2: MNHEY, SMNVEV (reference sequence). This CDR3 has 14 amino acids. The V gene lost 5 bases and the J gene lost 7 bases, with 17 bases spanning the gap.